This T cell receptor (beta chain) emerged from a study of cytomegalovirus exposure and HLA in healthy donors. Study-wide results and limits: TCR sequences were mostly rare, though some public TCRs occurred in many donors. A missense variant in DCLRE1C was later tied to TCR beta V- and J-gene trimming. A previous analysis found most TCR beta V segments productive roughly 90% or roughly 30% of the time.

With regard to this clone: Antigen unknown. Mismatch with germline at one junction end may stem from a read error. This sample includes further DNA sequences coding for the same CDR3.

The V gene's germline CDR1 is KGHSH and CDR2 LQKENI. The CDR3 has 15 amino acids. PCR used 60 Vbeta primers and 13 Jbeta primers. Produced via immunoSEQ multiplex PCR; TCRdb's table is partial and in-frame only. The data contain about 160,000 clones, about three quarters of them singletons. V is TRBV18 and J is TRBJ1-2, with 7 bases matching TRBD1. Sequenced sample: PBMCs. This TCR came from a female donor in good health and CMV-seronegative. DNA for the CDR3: TGTGCCAGCTCCCCACTGGGACAGAATAATTATGGCTACACCTTC. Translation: CASSPLGQNNYGYTF.